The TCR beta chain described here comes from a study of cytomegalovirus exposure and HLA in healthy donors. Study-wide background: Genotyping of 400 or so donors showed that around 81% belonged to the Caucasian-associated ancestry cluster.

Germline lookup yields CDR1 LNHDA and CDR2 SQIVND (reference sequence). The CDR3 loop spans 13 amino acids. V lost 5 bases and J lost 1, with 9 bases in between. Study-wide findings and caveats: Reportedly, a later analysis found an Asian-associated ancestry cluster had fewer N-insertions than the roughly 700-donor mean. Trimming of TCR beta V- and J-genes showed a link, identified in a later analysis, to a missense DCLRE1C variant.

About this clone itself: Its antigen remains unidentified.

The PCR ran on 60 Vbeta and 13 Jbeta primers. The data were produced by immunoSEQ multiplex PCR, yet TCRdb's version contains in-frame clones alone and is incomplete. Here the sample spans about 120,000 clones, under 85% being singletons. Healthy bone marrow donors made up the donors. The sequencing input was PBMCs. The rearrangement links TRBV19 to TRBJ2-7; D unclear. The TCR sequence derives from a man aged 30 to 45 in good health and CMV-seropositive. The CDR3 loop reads CASSPLWSYEQYF. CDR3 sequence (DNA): TGTGCCAGTAGTCCACTCTGGTCCTACGAGCAGTACTTC.